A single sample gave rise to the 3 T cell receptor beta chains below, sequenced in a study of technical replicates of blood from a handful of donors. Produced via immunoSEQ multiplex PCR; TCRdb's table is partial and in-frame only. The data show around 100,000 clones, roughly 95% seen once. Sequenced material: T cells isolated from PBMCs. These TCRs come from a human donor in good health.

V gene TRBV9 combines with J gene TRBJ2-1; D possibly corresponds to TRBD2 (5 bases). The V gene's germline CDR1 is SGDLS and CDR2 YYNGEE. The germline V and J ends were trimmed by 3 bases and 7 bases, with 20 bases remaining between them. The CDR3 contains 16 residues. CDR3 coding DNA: TGTGCCAGCAGCGCACTGACTACCCCAGGCCTTAATGAGCAGTTCTTC. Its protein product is CASSALTTPGLNEQFF.

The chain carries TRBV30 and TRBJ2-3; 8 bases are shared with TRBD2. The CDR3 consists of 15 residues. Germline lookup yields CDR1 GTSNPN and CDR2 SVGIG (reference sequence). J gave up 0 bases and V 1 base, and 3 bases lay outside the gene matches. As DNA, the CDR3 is TGTGCCTGGAGTGGGATAGCGGGGAGCACAGATACGCAGTATTTT. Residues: CAWSGIAGSTDTQYF. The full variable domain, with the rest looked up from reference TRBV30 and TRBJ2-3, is SQTIHQWPATLVQPVGSPLSLECTVEGTSNPNLYWYRQAAGRGLQLLFYSVGIGQISSEVPQNLSASRPQDRQFILSSKKLLLSDSGFYLCAWSGIAGSTDTQYFGPGTRLTVL.

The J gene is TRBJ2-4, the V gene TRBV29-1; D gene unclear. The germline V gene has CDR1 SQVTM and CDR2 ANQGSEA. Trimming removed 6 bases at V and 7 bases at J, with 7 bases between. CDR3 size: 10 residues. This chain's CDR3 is CSVVENIQYF. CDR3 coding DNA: TGCAGCGTCGTTGAGAACATTCAGTACTTC.